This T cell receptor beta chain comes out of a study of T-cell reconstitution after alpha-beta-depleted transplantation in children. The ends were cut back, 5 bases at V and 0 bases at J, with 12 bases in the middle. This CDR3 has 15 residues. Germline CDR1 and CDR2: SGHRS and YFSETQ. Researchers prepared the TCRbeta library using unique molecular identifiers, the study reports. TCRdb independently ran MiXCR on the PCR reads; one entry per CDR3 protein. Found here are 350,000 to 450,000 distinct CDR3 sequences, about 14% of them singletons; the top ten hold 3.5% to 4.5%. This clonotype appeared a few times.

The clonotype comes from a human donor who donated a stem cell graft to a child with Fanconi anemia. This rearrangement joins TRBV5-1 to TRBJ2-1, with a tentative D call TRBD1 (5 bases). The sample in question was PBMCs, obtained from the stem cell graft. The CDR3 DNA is TGCGCCAGCAGACTACAGGCGAGCTCCTACAATGAGCAGTTCTTC. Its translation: CASRLQASSYNEQFF.